These 4 T cell receptor beta chains were sequenced from one sample in a study of blood T cells in healthy people across ages (dated by TCRdb to the mid-2010s). The library was prepared using 5' RACE. Sequenced on an Illumina HiSeq 2500. A second roughly 6 to 11 cycle PCR used a sample-barcoded 5' primer and a J-beta primer mix. The public reads were quality trimmed at Q25 with fastp and then assembled into clones with MiXCR by TCRdb, keeping productive beta chains. Here each entry gathers all rows of one CDR3 protein and keeps the most common genes and DNA. In this sample the table shows more than 900,000 distinct CDR3 sequences, roughly 28% of which occur a single time. The ten largest clonotypes hold roughly 10% of the sample. This same sample was also taken into another study, of T cells of mothers and their children.

The sample taken for sequencing was blood. Receptors originate from a woman in her forties in good health.

Turning to this clonotype: A much larger clone lies a single base off, so this may be a read error. The chain recombines TRBV6-2 or TRBV6-3 with TRBJ1-5, with no clear D. Germline CDR1 MNHEY, CDR2 SVGEGT. Trimming left V 5 bases short and J 3 bases short, with 11 bases between. The CDR3 has 14 residues. The CDR3 region is CASSRGEANQPQHF. For the CDR3, the DNA is TGTGCCAGCAGTAGAGGCGAGGCCAATCAGCCCCAGCATTTT.

In DNA, the CDR3 is TGCGCCAGCAGCCAAATGGGGCCTCCCTACAATGAGCAGTTCTTC. Translation: CASSQMGPPYNEQFF. V and J are TRBV4-1 and TRBJ2-1; D possibly corresponds to TRBD1 (5 bases). There are 15 residues in the CDR3. CDR1 and CDR2 (germline): MGHRA, YSYEKL. Trimming removed 2 bases at V and 2 bases at J, with 10 bases between.

This clonotype was seen a handful of times. V gene TRBV11-2 combines with J gene TRBJ2-6; a possible D gene is TRBD2 (6 bases). V gave up 3 bases and J gave up 0 bases, with 12 bases separating them. Germline CDR1 SGHAT, CDR2 FQNNGV. The length of the CDR3 is 17 residues. The CDR3 sequence is CASSFGGLRSGANVLTF. The CDR3 DNA reads as TGTGCCAGCAGCTTTGGGGGGTTACGCTCTGGGGCCAACGTCCTGACTTTC. The full variable domain, rest sourced from reference TRBV11-2 and TRBJ2-6, is EAGVAQSPRYKIIEKRQSVAFWCNPISGHATLYWYQQILGQGPKLLIQFQNNGVVDDSQLPKDRFSAERLKGVDSTLKIQPAKLEDSAVYLCASSFGGLRSGANVLTFGAGSRLTVL.

The chain recombines TRBV7-9 with TRBJ2-1, with a tentative D call TRBD1 (6 bases). The CDR3 consists of 16 residues. Germline V gene lookup returns CDR1 SEHNR and CDR2 FQNEAQ (reference sequence). Trimming removed 5 bases at V and 5 bases at J, with 19 bases between. As DNA, the CDR3 is TGTGCCAGCAGCCCGAGGGCAGGGGAAGGCCACAATGAGCAGTTCTTC. This encodes CASSPRAGEGHNEQFF.